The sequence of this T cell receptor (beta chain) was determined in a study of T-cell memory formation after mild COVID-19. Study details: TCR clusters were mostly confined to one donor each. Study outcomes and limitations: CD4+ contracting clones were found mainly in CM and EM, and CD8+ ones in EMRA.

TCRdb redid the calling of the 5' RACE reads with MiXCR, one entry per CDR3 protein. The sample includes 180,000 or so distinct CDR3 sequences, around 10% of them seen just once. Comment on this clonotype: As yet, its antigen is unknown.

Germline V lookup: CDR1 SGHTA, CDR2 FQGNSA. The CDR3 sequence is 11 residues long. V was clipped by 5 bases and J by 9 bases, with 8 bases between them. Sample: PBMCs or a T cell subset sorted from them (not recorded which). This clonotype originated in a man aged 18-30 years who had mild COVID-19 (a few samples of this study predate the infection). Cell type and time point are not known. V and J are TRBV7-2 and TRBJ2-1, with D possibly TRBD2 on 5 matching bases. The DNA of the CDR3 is TGTGCCAGCAGCCCTAGCATTGAGCAGTTCTTC. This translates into CASSPSIEQFF.